Each of the 31 T cell receptor beta chains below was sequenced from the same sample in a study of shared clonotypes between healthy human individuals (dated by TCRdb to the early 2020s). Libraries were built with the immunoSEQ multiplex PCR assay. This is the immuneACCESS table as TCRdb keeps it, with only in-frame sequences that have V and J called. A part of the clones is gone; compared with another copy, unresolved V genes explain less than half, and the rest is unexplained. For this sample there are millions of clones; over 85% appear just once. The leading ten clones occupy about 0.13% of the sample. The sequenced sample consisted of naive CD4+ T cells sorted from blood. Interpreted using the paper, the cell subset or site label stands for: CD45RA+ positively selected. The receptors were gathered from a man between 18 and 35 years old in good health.

The V call is TRBV19, the J call TRBJ2-3; D unclear. The germline CDR1 and CDR2 sequences are LNHDA and SQIVND (reference sequence). The germline V and J ends were trimmed by 5 bases and 2 bases, with 14 bases remaining between them. The CDR3 has 15 amino acids. DNA of the CDR3: TGTGCCAGTAGTCCCGGATACTCTGTCACAGATACGCAGTATTTT. This gives the protein CASSPGYSVTDTQYF.

The rearrangement joins TRBV5-1 to TRBJ2-2, with 8 bases fitting TRBD1. Looked up from germline, CDR1 is SGHRS and CDR2 is YFSETQ. Trimming at V came to 4 bases and at J to 6 bases, leaving 8 bases not matched to a gene. The CDR3 consists of 15 residues. This chain's CDR3 is CASSLRTGTAGELFF. The CDR3 nucleotides are TGCGCCAGCAGCCTACGGACAGGGACGGCCGGGGAGCTGTTTTTT. Combining the CDR3 with reference TRBV5-1 and TRBJ2-2 gives the whole variable domain KAGVTQTPRYLIKTRGQQVTLSCSPISGHRSVSWYQQTPGQGLQFLFEYFSETQRNKGNFPGRFSGRQFSNSRSEMNVSTLELGDSALYLCASSLRTGTAGELFFGEGSRLTVL.

CDR3 DNA: TGTGCCAGTAGTCCGGGACTCCTTACGCTCTATGAGCAGTTCTTC. Translated, it gives CASSPGLLTLYEQFF. The chain links TRBV19 to TRBJ2-1; tentative D call: TRBD2 (6 bases). The CDR3 is 15 amino acids. Trimming took 5 bases from V and 8 from J, leaving 19 bases between them. The V gene's germline CDR1 is LNHDA and CDR2 SQIVND (reference sequence).

As concerns this clone: In the same sample, other DNA sequences code for this CDR3. The genes are TRBV9 and TRBJ1-4; D might be TRBD1 (6 bases). The CDR3 is made up of 14 amino acids. Germline V gene sequence: CDR1 SGDLS, CDR2 YYNGEE. Deletions cut 0 bases from V and 8 bases from J, with 11 bases between. CDR3 region: CASSVGGANEKLFF. The CDR3 bases are TGTGCCAGCAGCGTAGGGGGGGCGAACGAAAAACTGTTTTTT.

This chain connects TRBV6-5 to TRBJ1-2; D is unclear. V was trimmed by 1 base and J by 4 bases, leaving 13 bases between them. The V gene's germline CDR1 is MNHEY and CDR2 SVGAGI. This CDR3 is 15 amino acids long. The CDR3 DNA reads as TGTGCCAGCAGTTACTTTGGGAACAGCCCCTATGGCTACACCTTC. Its protein is CASSYFGNSPYGYTF.

The chain has TRBV6-1 and TRBJ2-3; D gene uncertain. The CDR3 extends over 13 amino acids. V was pared by 4 bases and J by 2 bases, with 7 bases between. CDR1 and CDR2 from the germline V gene are MNHNS and SASEGT. CDR3 region: CASSGRATDTQYF. CDR3 nucleotide sequence: TGTGCCAGCAGTGGCAGAGCCACAGATACGCAGTATTTT.

The rearrangement joins TRBV6-5 to TRBJ2-7, with unresolved D. Germline-derived CDR1 and CDR2 are MNHEY and SVGAGI. This CDR3 has 11 residues. Deletions cut 5 bases from V and 10 bases from J, with 12 bases between. CDR3: CASSEAPEQYF. CDR3 coding DNA: TGTGCCAGCAGTGAAGCGCCGGAACAGTACTTC.

The chain joins TRBV10-3 to TRBJ2-6, with TRBD1 as a possible D gene (6 bases). The germline V gene encodes CDR1 ENHRY and CDR2 SYGVKD. The CDR3 has 15 residues. The V gene lost 6 bases and the J gene lost 4 bases, with 13 bases spanning the gap. CDR3 sequence (DNA): TGTGCCATCAGACGAGGGGGATCCGGGGCCAACGTCCTGACTTTC. This gives the protein CAIRRGGSGANVLTF.

The V and J genes are TRBV25-1 and TRBJ2-7, with a possible D match to TRBD1 (5 bases). Germline CDR1 and CDR2: MGHDK and SYGVNS. The ends were cut back, 4 bases at V and 7 bases at J, with 17 bases in the middle. This CDR3 is built from 14 residues. CDR3 DNA: TGTGCCAGCAGTGGAAGCTCAGGGCTGGGTGAGCAGTACTTC. The encoded protein is CASSGSSGLGEQYF.

The rearrangement joins TRBV29-1 to TRBJ1-2, with D unclear. Looked up from germline, CDR1 is SQVTM and CDR2 is ANQGSEA. The CDR3 length is 12 residues. The V gene lost 3 bases and the J gene lost 1 base, with 6 bases spanning the gap. The CDR3 is CSVDSFNYGYTF. The CDR3 bases are TGCAGCGTTGACAGCTTTAACTATGGCTACACCTTC.

The chain couples TRBV29-1 to TRBJ2-3, with D maybe TRBD1 (6 bases). Trimming took 4 bases from V and 1 from J, leaving 9 bases between them. CDR3 length: 13 residues. CDR1 and CDR2 from the germline V gene are SQVTM and ANQGSEA. Here the CDR3 reads CSVGYRGTDTQYF. In nucleotides, the CDR3 is TGCAGCGTTGGCTACAGGGGCACAGATACGCAGTATTTT.

J is TRBJ1-1 and V is TRBV15; D unresolved. Trimming cost V 1 base and J 0 bases, with 18 bases left between them. From germline, CDR1 is LNHNV and CDR2 YYDKDF (reference sequence). The CDR3 extends over 18 amino acids. The CDR3 DNA reads as TGTGCCACCAGCAGAGCTCCCAGGAACCTCGTGATGAACACTGAAGCTTTCTTT. As protein: CATSRAPRNLVMNTEAFF. The entire variable domain, with the rest obtained from reference TRBV15 and TRBJ1-1, is as follows: DAMVIQNPRYQVTQFGKPVTLSCSQTLNHNVMYWYQQKSSQAPKLLFHYYDKDFNNEADTPDNFQSRRPNTSFCFLDIRSPGLGDTAMYLCATSRAPRNLVMNTEAFFGQGTRLTVV.

V gene TRBV10-1 combines with J gene TRBJ1-2; 8 positions agree with TRBD1. After removal of 5 bases from V and 4 bases from J, the junction contained 6 bases not matched to a gene. The CDR3 contains 14 residues. Per germline, CDR1 WNHNN and CDR2 SYGVQD (reference sequence). The CDR3 loop is CASSPGQDFYGYTF. In nucleotides, the CDR3 is TGCGCCAGCAGTCCGGGACAGGACTTCTATGGCTACACCTTC.

About this clone: The sample holds other DNA sequences that translate to the same CDR3. The rearrangement links TRBV5-1 to TRBJ1-2; D ambiguous. Germline CDR1 reads SGHRS; CDR2 reads YFSETQ. Trimming cost V 0 bases and J 0 bases, with 9 bases left between them. The CDR3 contains 15 residues. Here the CDR3 DNA reads TGCGCCAGCAGCTTGGTCGAGGGAGCTAACTATGGCTACACCTTC. This codes for CASSLVEGANYGYTF.

As to this clone: The sample carries other DNA sequences with the same CDR3. The rearrangement links TRBV5-4 to TRBJ1-1; D uncertain. Germline V gene sequence: CDR1 SGHNT, CDR2 YYREEE (reference sequence). The length of the CDR3 is 14 residues. V dropped 0 bases and J dropped 0 bases, with 6 bases sitting between them. The CDR3, as DNA: TGTGCCAGCAGCTTGGTAGGGTTGAACACTGAAGCTTTCTTT. It is translated as CASSLVGLNTEAFF. Variable domain in full (rest from reference TRBV5-4 and TRBJ1-1): ETGVTQSPTHLIKTRGQQVTLRCSSQSGHNTVSWYQQALGQGPQFIFQYYREEENGRGNFPPRFSGLQFPNYSSELNVNALELDDSALYLCASSLVGLNTEAFFGQGTRLTVV.

The V gene is TRBV6-6, the J gene TRBJ1-5; D uncertain. The CDR3 runs 16 residues. Trimming shortened V by 0 bases and J by 0 bases, and 9 bases separated the two germline ends. Germline assignment: CDR1 MNHNY and CDR2 SVGAGI (reference sequence). The CDR3 loop is CASSYSLSNSNQPQHF. CDR3 sequence (DNA): TGTGCCAGCAGTTACTCGTTGAGTAATAGCAATCAGCCCCAGCATTTT.

This clone was seen just once. The J gene is TRBJ2-3, the V gene TRBV30; possibly TRBD1 for D (5 bases). Trimming took off 3 bases at V and 2 bases at J, with 6 bases between the two ends. The germline V gene encodes CDR1 GTSNPN and CDR2 SVGIG (reference sequence). CDR3 size: 12 residues. The CDR3 region is CAWRGDTDTQYF. CDR3 nucleotides: TGTGCCTGGAGAGGGGACACAGATACGCAGTATTTT.

This clone was seen only once. The chain has TRBV18 and TRBJ2-1; 11 bases are a match to TRBD2. The V and J ends lost 0 bases and 7 bases, in that order; junction bases with no gene match: 5. This CDR3 spans 16 amino acids. The germline gives CDR1 KGHSH, CDR2 LQKENI. In DNA form, the CDR3 reads TGTGCCAGCTCACCACCTAGCGGGGGGGAAAGGAATGAGCAGTTCTTC. As protein: CASSPPSGGERNEQFF.

This chain connects TRBV10-3 to TRBJ1-5; D not resolved. V lost 11 bases, J lost 5 bases, and 22 bases lay in between. From germline, CDR1 is ENHRY and CDR2 SYGVKD. The CDR3 contains 15 residues. The CDR3, as DNA: TGTGCCCCAAGTGGAGGTCCTTGGATTCATCAGCCCCAGCATTTT. Translation gives CAPSGGPWIHQPQHF.

The chain carries TRBV11-2 and TRBJ1-1; D might be TRBD1 (5 bases). The CDR3 totals 15 residues. V was shortened by 5 bases and J by 4 bases, with 17 bases between the two germline ends. Germline loops: CDR1 SGHAT, CDR2 FQNNGV. The CDR3 DNA follows: TGTGCCAGCAGCAAAGACCGGCGGGGGTTCACTGAAGCTTTCTTT. It translates to CASSKDRRGFTEAFF.

The table lists this clone with a count of one. The rearrangement joins TRBV27 to TRBJ2-5; TRBD1 matches 9 bases. Germline V lookup: CDR1 MNHEY, CDR2 SMNVEV (reference sequence). V was pared by 1 base and J by 4 bases, with 4 bases of the junction left unmatched. This CDR3 spans 15 amino acids. CDR3 nucleotide sequence: TGTGCCAGCAGTTTATACAGGGGGCAAGGAGAGACCCAGTACTTC. Its protein product is CASSLYRGQGETQYF.

Notes on this clone: This specimen includes other DNA sequences encoding the same CDR3. The J gene is TRBJ2-6, the V gene TRBV6-1; no definite D call. The CDR3 is 12 residues long. In germline, CDR1 is MNHNS, CDR2 SASEGT. The germline V and J ends were trimmed by 6 bases and 4 bases, with 4 bases remaining between them. The CDR3 DNA reads as TGTGCCAGCAGATCCGGGGCCAACGTCCTGACTTTC. Translated, it gives CASRSGANVLTF.

The V and J genes are TRBV19 and TRBJ1-5; D gene uncertain. Trimming removed 3 bases at V and 4 bases at J, with 19 bases between. CDR1 is LNHDA and CDR2 is SQIVND in the germline V gene (reference sequence). The CDR3 length is 17 residues. The CDR3 DNA follows: TGTGCCAGTAGTATTGGCGTGGCCGGGAGGGAGAATCAGCCCCAGCATTTT. Amino acid sequence: CASSIGVAGRENQPQHF. Drawing the rest from reference TRBV19 and TRBJ1-5, the complete variable domain is DGGITQSPKYLFRKEGQNVTLSCEQNLNHDAMYWYRQDPGQGLRLIYYSQIVNDFQKGDIAEGYSVSREKKESFPLTVTSAQKNPTAFYLCASSIGVAGRENQPQHFGDGTRLSIL.

The J gene is TRBJ2-7, the V gene TRBV15, with 8 positions matching TRBD2. Germline V gene data show CDR1 as LNHNV and CDR2 as YYDKDF (reference sequence). This CDR3 contains 16 residues. Unmatched junction bases numbered 8, after V lost 1 base and J lost 3 bases. CDR3 residues: CATSRASSGGGYEQYF. In DNA, the CDR3 is TGTGCCACCAGCAGAGCCTCGAGCGGGGGAGGCTACGAGCAGTACTTC.

To note about this clone: Distinct nucleotide sequences in the sample also encode this CDR3. The chain uses TRBV9 and TRBJ2-5, with 11 bases fitting TRBD2. The CDR3 is 16 amino acids. V trimming: 0 bases; J trimming: 2 bases; junction bases outside the gene matches: 3. Per germline, CDR1 SGDLS and CDR2 YYNGEE. The CDR3 coding sequence is TGTGCCAGCAGCGTAGGGCTAGCGGGAGGTCAAGAGACCCAGTACTTC. As protein: CASSVGLAGGQETQYF.

The CDR3 nucleotides are TGTGCCAGCAGCTCCGGCTGGGGACTAGCTAACCAAGAGACCCAGTACTTC. Amino acid sequence: CASSSGWGLANQETQYF. The chain joins TRBV7-2 to TRBJ2-5; 9 positions agree with TRBD2. CDR1 SGHTA and CDR2 FQGNSA come from the germline V gene. There are 17 residues in the CDR3. V trimming: 4 bases; J trimming: 0 bases; junction bases outside the gene matches: 9.

A few counts support this clone. The V call is TRBV30, the J call TRBJ1-5; D remains ambiguous. Trimming removed 0 bases at V and 6 bases at J, with 12 bases between. The CDR3 is 14 residues long. Germline lookup yields CDR1 GTSNPN and CDR2 SVGIG (reference sequence). CDR3 residues: CAWSVPGSGQPQHF. The CDR3 DNA is TGTGCCTGGAGTGTACCCGGGAGCGGTCAGCCCCAGCATTTT.

The chain has TRBV5-1 and TRBJ2-4, with a weak D call TRBD1 (5 bases). Germline V gene lookup returns CDR1 SGHRS and CDR2 YFSETQ. V was pared by 4 bases and J by 11 bases, with 19 bases between. This CDR3 comprises 14 residues. CDR3 sequence reads: CASSEQVARAFQYF. The CDR3 bases are TGCGCCAGCAGCGAACAGGTGGCACGGGCATTTCAGTACTTC.

This chain connects TRBV9 to TRBJ2-1; TRBD2 agrees at 14 bases. CDR3 size: 16 residues. Germline CDR1 SGDLS, CDR2 YYNGEE. With V trimmed by 4 bases and J by 9 bases, 9 bases remained unmatched. DNA of the CDR3: TGTGCCAGCAGCAGTTCCGGGACTAGCGGGAGTGGTGAGCAGTTCTTC. This sequence encodes CASSSSGTSGSGEQFF. Using reference TRBV9 and TRBJ2-1 for the parts outside the CDR3, the full variable domain is DSGVTQTPKHLITATGQRVTLRCSPRSGDLSVYWYQQSLDQGLQFLIQYYNGEERAKGNILERFSAQQFPDLHSELNLSSLELGDSALYFCASSSSGTSGSGEQFFGPGTRLTVL.

The chain uses TRBV18 and TRBJ1-1; possibly TRBD1 for D (5 bases). CDR1 KGHSH and CDR2 LQKENI come from the germline V gene. This CDR3 comprises 12 residues. V dropped 2 bases and J dropped 8 bases, with 9 bases sitting between them. The chain's CDR3 is CASSPSGAEAFF. The CDR3 DNA sequence: TGTGCCAGCTCACCATCTGGGGCCGAAGCTTTCTTT.

The chain has TRBV5-1 and TRBJ2-7; D gene uncertain. With 2 bases removed from V and 3 bases from J, the gap between germline ends came to 21 bases. The germline V gene has CDR1 SGHRS and CDR2 YFSETQ. The CDR3 runs to 17 residues. The CDR3 region is CASSFIQALASLYEQYF. CDR3 DNA sequence: TGCGCCAGCAGCTTTATTCAGGCCCTCGCCTCCCTCTACGAGCAGTACTTC.